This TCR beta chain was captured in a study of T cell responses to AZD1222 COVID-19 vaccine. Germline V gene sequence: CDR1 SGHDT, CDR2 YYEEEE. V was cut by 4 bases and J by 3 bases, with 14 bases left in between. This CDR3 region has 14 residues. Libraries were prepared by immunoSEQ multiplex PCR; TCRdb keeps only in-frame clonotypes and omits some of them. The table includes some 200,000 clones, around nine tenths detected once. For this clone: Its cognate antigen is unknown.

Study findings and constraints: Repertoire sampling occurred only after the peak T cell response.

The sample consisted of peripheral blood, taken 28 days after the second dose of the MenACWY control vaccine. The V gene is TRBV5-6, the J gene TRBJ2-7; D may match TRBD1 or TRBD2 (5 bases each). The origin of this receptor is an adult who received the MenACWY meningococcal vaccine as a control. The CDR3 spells CASSAWGSVYEQYF. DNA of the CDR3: TGTGCCAGCAGCGCCTGGGGGTCCGTCTACGAGCAGTACTTC.